Presented here are 15 T cell receptor beta chains from one specimen sequenced in a study of T cell changes during pregnancy in multiple sclerosis. Profiling relied on immunoSEQ multiplex PCR, and the TCRdb table lists in-frame clones only, not all of them. The sample lists just under 95,000 clones; approximately 92% were seen once. The sequences come from peripheral blood, collected in the first trimester of pregnancy. The receptors originated from a female donor with multiple sclerosis, enrolled in a pregnancy study.

V is TRBV5-8 and J is TRBJ1-1; 11 nucleotides align to TRBD1. CDR3 size: 15 residues. The trim removed 4 bases at V and 4 bases at J, leaving 6 bases unmatched. Germline CDR1 is SGHTS and CDR2 is YDEGEE. CDR3 sequence: CASSLGQGAGTEAFF. The CDR3 DNA is TGTGCCAGCAGCCTTGGACAGGGGGCAGGCACTGAAGCTTTCTTT.

J is TRBJ1-2 and V is TRBV19; TRBD1 agrees at 8 bases. From germline, CDR1 is LNHDA and CDR2 SQIVND (reference sequence). This CDR3 has 14 amino acids. V lost 3 bases and J lost 4; bases outside the gene matches: 4. The CDR3 loop reads CASSIQGASYGYTF. CDR3 sequence (DNA): TGTGCCAGTAGTATCCAGGGGGCGAGCTATGGCTACACCTTC.

The CDR3 here is CASSFLAGGISYEQYF. In DNA form, the CDR3 reads TGTGCCAGCAGTTTCCTAGCGGGAGGGATCTCCTACGAGCAGTACTTC. The chain couples TRBV27 to TRBJ2-7; 12 nucleotides agree with TRBD2. The CDR3 extends over 16 amino acids. Germline V gene data show CDR1 as MNHEY and CDR2 as SMNVEV (reference sequence). Losses at the gene ends were 3 bases for V and 0 bases for J; bases not matched to a gene: 3.

This chain connects TRBV5-1 to TRBJ1-2; TRBD1 might be the D (5 bases). The CDR3 runs 15 residues. The ends were cut back, 2 bases at V and 5 bases at J, with 16 bases in the middle. Germline CDR1 and CDR2: SGHRS and YFSETQ. The CDR3 bases are TGCGCCAGCAGCTTCAGACAGCCTGACCCATATGGCTACACCTTC. Translation: CASSFRQPDPYGYTF.

The chain combines TRBV30 with TRBJ2-5; 7 bases are shared with TRBD1. The closer fit of TRBJ2-7 to the DNA end suggests the J call may be wrong. The CDR3 is made up of 12 amino acids. Germline CDR1 GTSNPN, CDR2 SVGIG (reference sequence). In nucleotides, the CDR3 is TGTGCCTGGAAACAGGGGTCCTACGAGCAGTACTTC. This encodes CAWKQGSYEQYF.

The chain joins TRBV6-5 to TRBJ2-7; D unclear. V was pared by 0 bases and J by 1 base, with 4 bases between. Germline assignment: CDR1 MNHEY and CDR2 SVGAGI. The CDR3 contains 13 residues. For the CDR3, the DNA is TGTGCCAGCAGTTACTCCAGTTCCTACGAGCAGTACTTC. Protein sequence: CASSYSSSYEQYF.

The rearrangement joins TRBV4-2 to TRBJ1-2; tentative D call: TRBD1 (5 bases). V lost 0 bases, J lost 8 bases, and 13 bases lay in between. From germline, CDR1 is LGHNA and CDR2 YNFKEQ. There are 14 residues in the CDR3. The DNA for the CDR3 is TGTGCCAGCAGCCAAGATCCTGACAGTCCCGGCTACACCTTC. Translation gives CASSQDPDSPGYTF.

V gene TRBV2 combines with J gene TRBJ2-7; 7 nucleotides line up with TRBD2. CDR1 is SNHLY and CDR2 is FYNNEI in the germline V gene. J lost 5 bases, V lost 4 bases, and 11 bases had no gene match. The CDR3 has 15 amino acids. The CDR3 sequence is CASSGRAGVSHEQYF. Here the CDR3 DNA reads TGTGCCAGCAGTGGACGGGCGGGAGTTTCCCACGAGCAGTACTTC.

This chain uses TRBV2 with TRBJ2-1; TRBD1 agrees at 8 bases. The germline CDR1 and CDR2 sequences are SNHLY and FYNNEI. J lost 5 bases, V lost 2 bases, and 8 bases had no gene match. This CDR3 comprises 16 residues. CDR3 sequence reads: CASSELQGVGHNEQFF. The CDR3 coding sequence is TGTGCCAGCAGTGAATTACAGGGGGTAGGTCACAATGAGCAGTTCTTC.

V usage is TRBV9 and J usage is TRBJ2-2, with 10 bases identical to TRBD1. The CDR3 covers 15 residues. From germline, CDR1 is SGDLS and CDR2 YYNGEE. V lost 1 base, J lost 5 bases, and 2 bases stayed unmatched. The CDR3 loop reads CASSVTGQGTGELFF. CDR3 DNA: TGTGCCAGCAGCGTAACGGGACAGGGGACCGGGGAGCTGTTTTTT.

V and J are TRBV25-1 and TRBJ2-4; a weak D match, TRBD2 (6 bases). V lost 1 base, J lost 4 bases, and 11 bases lay in between. CDR1 and CDR2 (germline): MGHDK, SYGVNS. This CDR3 has 15 residues. CDR3 residues: CASSESGSGKNIQYF. In nucleotides, the CDR3 is TGTGCCAGCAGTGAATCTGGGAGCGGGAAAAACATTCAGTACTTC.

The CDR3 region is CATSSTSGSYNEQFF. The CDR3, as DNA: TGTGCCACCAGCAGTACTAGCGGGAGCTACAATGAGCAGTTCTTC. V is TRBV15 and J is TRBJ2-1; 11 positions agree with TRBD2. V was clipped by 3 bases and J by 3 bases; unmatched bases: 1. Germline loops: CDR1 LNHNV, CDR2 YYDKDF (reference sequence). CDR3 length equals 15 residues.

V gene TRBV28 combines with J gene TRBJ1-3; 8 bases agree with TRBD1. Germline V gene sequence: CDR1 MDHEN, CDR2 SYDVKM. J was trimmed by 0 bases and V by 3 bases; bases with no gene match: 7. CDR3 size: 17 residues. The CDR3 protein is CASSFGGGTGSGNTIYF. CDR3 nucleotides: TGTGCCAGCAGTTTTGGAGGCGGGACAGGCTCTGGAAACACCATATATTTT.

The CDR3 nucleotides are TGTGCCAGTAAGGTAGCGGGAGTCGATAATGAGCAGTTCTTC. This gives the protein CASKVAGVDNEQFF. The chain couples TRBV19 to TRBJ2-1, with TRBD2 identical over 9 bases. The CDR3 covers 14 residues. Unmatched junction bases numbered 8, after V lost 7 bases and J lost 7 bases. Germline values: CDR1 LNHDA, CDR2 SQIVND (reference sequence). The variable domain in full, completed from reference TRBV19 and TRBJ2-1, reads DGGITQSPKYLFRKEGQNVTLSCEQNLNHDAMYWYRQDPGQGLRLIYYSQIVNDFQKGDIAEGYSVSREKKESFPLTVTSAQKNPTAFYLCASKVAGVDNEQFFGPGTRLTVL.

V and J are TRBV30 and TRBJ1-4; D perhaps matches TRBD1 (6 bases). The CDR3 covers 12 residues. The germline CDR1 and CDR2 sequences are GTSNPN and SVGIG (reference sequence). The V and J ends lost 5 bases and 8 bases respectively, with 12 bases between them. DNA of the CDR3: TGTGCCTGGGGCCTCAGGGGCGAAAAACTGTTTTTT. Protein sequence: CAWGLRGEKLFF.